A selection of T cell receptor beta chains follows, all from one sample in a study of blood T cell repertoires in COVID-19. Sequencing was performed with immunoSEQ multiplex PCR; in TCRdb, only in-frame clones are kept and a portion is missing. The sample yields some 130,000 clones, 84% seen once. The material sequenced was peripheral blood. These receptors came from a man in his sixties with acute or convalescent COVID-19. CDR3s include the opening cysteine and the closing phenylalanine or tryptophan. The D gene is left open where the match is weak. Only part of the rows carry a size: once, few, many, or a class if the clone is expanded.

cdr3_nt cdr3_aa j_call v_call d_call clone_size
TGTGCCTGGAGTACTGACAGGGTTAGCACAGATACGCAGTATTTT CAWSTDRVSTDTQYF TRBJ2-3 TRBV30 TRBD1 -
TGCGCCAGCAGCTCAGGGGGCCGAAATTCACCCCTCCACTTT CASSSGGRNSPLHF TRBJ1-6 TRBV5-1 TRBD1 -
TGTGCCAGCAGCCCCAGTGGGGGGGTGGTACTATCCTCCTATGGCTACACCTTC CASSPSGGVVLSSYGYTF TRBJ1-2 TRBV9 - -
TGTGCCTGGAGTGTACAAGGAGGGTCAGATACGCAGTATTTT CAWSVQGGSDTQYF TRBJ2-3 TRBV30 - -
TGTGCCAGCAGCTCCCAGGGCACGGGTGAAGCTTTCTTT CASSSQGTGEAFF TRBJ1-1 TRBV3-1/TRBV3-2 - -
TGTGCCAGCAGCTTTAGCGGGGGAACCTACAATGAGCAGTTCTTC CASSFSGGTYNEQFF TRBJ2-1 TRBV5-8 TRBD2 -
TGCGCCAGCAGCTTACTAGCGGGGGGGCCGGTAGATACGCAGTATTTT CASSLLAGGPVDTQYF TRBJ2-3 TRBV5-1 TRBD2 -
TGTGCCAGCAGCTGGAGACTAGCGGGAGACACCAGAGTCTACAATGAGCAGTTCTTC CASSWRLAGDTRVYNEQFF TRBJ2-1 TRBV21-1 - -
TGCGCCAGCAGCTTAGGACTAGCGGGAAAAGAGACCCAGTACTTC CASSLGLAGKETQYF TRBJ2-5 TRBV5-1 TRBD2 -
TGTGCCAGCAGCGGAGACCGGAGACTAGCGGGAGCAGATACGCAGTATTTT CASSGDRRLAGADTQYF TRBJ2-3 TRBV9 TRBD2 -
TGCAGCGCCGTGGATACAGGGCGCTATACCTACGAGCAGTACTTC CSAVDTGRYTYEQYF TRBJ2-7 TRBV29-1 - -
TGTGCCAGCAGCTCCGGACTAGCGTACTACAATGAGCAGTTCTTC CASSSGLAYYNEQFF TRBJ2-1 TRBV7-2 TRBD2 -
TGCGCCAGCAGCCCCAATGACTTTGCCTACGAGCAGTACTTC CASSPNDFAYEQYF TRBJ2-7 TRBV5-1 - -
TGTGCCAGCAGCATCGTTCCAGGGACAATCTATGGCTACACCTTC CASSIVPGTIYGYTF TRBJ1-2 TRBV7-9 - -
TGTGCCAGCACCCTATCCCTCTCGGGGGCTGAAGCTTTCTTT CASTLSLSGAEAFF TRBJ1-1 TRBV6-5 - -
TGCGCCAGCAGCTTGTTCGAGGGGGGGAACACGAATGAGCAGTTCTTC CASSLFEGGNTNEQFF TRBJ2-1 TRBV5-1 - -
TGTGCCAGCAGTTTAGATGGCGGGGAGACCCAGTACTTC CASSLDGGETQYF TRBJ2-5 TRBV12-3/TRBV12-4 - -
TGTGCCAGCAGCAAGGGGGGGACTAGCGGAGTTTACGAGCAGTACTTC CASSKGGTSGVYEQYF TRBJ2-7 TRBV5-4 TRBD2 -
TGCGCCAGCAAGGGGGCAGGGACCTATAATTCACCCCTCCACTTT CASKGAGTYNSPLHF TRBJ1-6 TRBV10-2 TRBD1 -
TGTGCCAGCAGTTCCCCGGGACAGTCTAGCGGCTACACCTTC CASSSPGQSSGYTF TRBJ1-2 TRBV27 TRBD1 -
TGTGCCAGCAGCCCTTCTAGTACTAGCACAGATACGCAGTATTTT CASSPSSTSTDTQYF TRBJ2-3 TRBV7-8 - -
TGTGCCAGCAGGCCCGGGACAGGGAGCAATCAGCCCCAGCATTTT CASRPGTGSNQPQHF TRBJ1-5 TRBV7-8 TRBD1 -
TGTGCCAGCACCGGCGGCGTGAATGAAAAACTGTTTTTT CASTGGVNEKLFF TRBJ1-4 TRBV28 - -
TGTGCCAGCAGTTACTCGAGGCGGGATGGAAACACCATATATTTT CASSYSRRDGNTIYF TRBJ1-3 TRBV6-5 - -
TGCGCCAGCAGTCAACTTGGGGCAGGGAAAGGCTACACCTTC CASSQLGAGKGYTF TRBJ1-2 TRBV5-1 - -
TGTGCCAGCAGCTTGTTGGACAGGAGCTATGGCTACACCTTC CASSLLDRSYGYTF TRBJ1-2 TRBV11-2 TRBD1 -
TGTGCCTGGAGTGACAGGGGGCAAGAGACCCAGTACTTC CAWSDRGQETQYF TRBJ2-5 TRBV30 TRBD1 -
TGCAGTGCTTTAAGACAGCCTGAAGCTTTCTTT CSALRQPEAFF TRBJ1-1 TRBV20-1 - few
TGTGCCAGCATGGGCCGGGAGCAGTTCTTC CASMGREQFF TRBJ2-1 TRBV2 - -
TGTGCCAGCAGCGCCGCCTCGAGCCCTCTCAACTATGGCTACACCTTC CASSAASSPLNYGYTF TRBJ1-2 TRBV9 - -
TGTGCCAGCGGTGTGAACAGGGAAGAGACCCAGTACTTC CASGVNREETQYF TRBJ2-5 TRBV5-6 - few
TGTGCCAGCAGCGAAAAAGGGGGCTGGCAGCCCCAGCATTTT CASSEKGGWQPQHF TRBJ1-5 TRBV7-2 TRBD1 -
TGTGCCAGCAGTCAGTATCAGGGGGTAGCTTTCTTT CASSQYQGVAFF TRBJ1-1 TRBV6-5 TRBD1 -
TGTGCCAGCAGGGTAACAGGGTCTTGGGACTATGGCTACACCTTC CASRVTGSWDYGYTF TRBJ1-2 TRBV2 - -
TGCGCCAGCAGCTCCGGGACAGGGGGCTACGAGCAGTACTTC CASSSGTGGYEQYF TRBJ2-7 TRBV5-1 TRBD1 once
TGTGCCAGCAGCTCTACAGGGGGCCAAGAGACCCAGTACTTC CASSSTGGQETQYF TRBJ2-5 TRBV7-3 TRBD1 -
TGCAGCGTTGAAGATAGTCGGGGTTATGGCTACACCTTC CSVEDSRGYGYTF TRBJ1-2 TRBV29-1 - -
TGTGCCAGCTCACCAGAGACAGGGGCTGGAAACACCATATATTTT CASSPETGAGNTIYF TRBJ1-3 TRBV18 TRBD1 -
TGTGCCAGTAGTATATCAGGGTACGGAAACTATGGCTACACCTTC CASSISGYGNYGYTF TRBJ1-2 TRBV19 - few
TGTGCCAGCAGTGCTTACAGAAATTCACCCCTCCACTTT CASSAYRNSPLHF TRBJ1-6 TRBV12-3/TRBV12-4 - -
TGCGCCAGCAGCTGGACAGGGGGCACCGGGGAGCTGTTTTTT CASSWTGGTGELFF TRBJ2-2 TRBV5-1 TRBD1 -
TGTGCCAGCAGCCCAGGTTTGGGACAGGGGAGAGGCTACACCTTC CASSPGLGQGRGYTF TRBJ1-2 TRBV3-1/TRBV3-2 TRBD1 few
TGTGCCAGCAGCCCCTATACGGATGGCTACACCTTC CASSPYTDGYTF TRBJ1-2 TRBV7-8 - -
TGTGCCAGCAGCGCGGCCTCTATGACTAGCGATACCTACGAGCAGTACTTC CASSAASMTSDTYEQYF TRBJ2-7 TRBV6-4 TRBD2 -
TGCGCCAGCAGCTTGTGGCCCGACGGGGAGCTGTTTTTT CASSLWPDGELFF TRBJ2-2 TRBV5-1 - once
TGTGCCAGCTCGAGGGACACCTCCTACGAGCAGTACTTC CASSRDTSYEQYF TRBJ2-7 TRBV18 - -
TGTGCCAGCAGTTTATCGGGGACAGGGGGCTACAATGAGCAGTTCTTC CASSLSGTGGYNEQFF TRBJ2-1 TRBV27 TRBD1 few
TGTGCCAGCAGCCCCACCGGGACAGCCTTGTCTGGCTACACCTTC CASSPTGTALSGYTF TRBJ1-2 TRBV3-1/TRBV3-2 TRBD1 -
TGCGCCAGCAGCCAACCCATCGCGGCGGATGGCTACACCTTC CASSQPIAADGYTF TRBJ1-2 TRBV4-1 - -
TGTGCCAGCAGAACCCCGGGACAGGGTTTCAATGAGCAGTTCTTC CASRTPGQGFNEQFF TRBJ2-1 TRBV2 TRBD1 once
TGTGCCAGCAGTTACAGGGGACAGAACTATGGCTACACCTTC CASSYRGQNYGYTF TRBJ1-2 TRBV6-5 TRBD1 -
TGTGCCAGCAGCCGGGCCGGGACAGGGGTTAATTCACCCCTCCACTTT CASSRAGTGVNSPLHF TRBJ1-6 TRBV3-1/TRBV3-2 TRBD1 -
TGCGCCAGCAGCTTCCCTGGGGCCCCCCAAGAGACCCAGTACTTC CASSFPGAPQETQYF TRBJ2-5 TRBV5-1 - -
TGCGCCAGCAGCGACACCCAAGAGACCCAGTACTTC CASSDTQETQYF TRBJ2-5 TRBV5-1 - -